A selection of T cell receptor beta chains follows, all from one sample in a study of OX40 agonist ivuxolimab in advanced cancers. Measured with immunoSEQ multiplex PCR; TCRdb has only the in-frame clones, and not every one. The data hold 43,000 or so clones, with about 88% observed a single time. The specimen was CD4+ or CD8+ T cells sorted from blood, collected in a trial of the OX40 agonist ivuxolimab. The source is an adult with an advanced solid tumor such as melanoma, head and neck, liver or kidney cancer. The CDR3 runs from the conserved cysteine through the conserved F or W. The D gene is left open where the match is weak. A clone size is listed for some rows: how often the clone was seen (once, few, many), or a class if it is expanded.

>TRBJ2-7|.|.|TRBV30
CAWRLRGEQYF
TGTGCCTGGAGATTACGGGGGGAGCAGTACTTC
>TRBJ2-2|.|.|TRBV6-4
CASKQSGTGELFF
TGTGCCAGCAAACAAAGCGGCACCGGGGAGCTGTTTTTT
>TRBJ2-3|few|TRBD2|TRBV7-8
CASSFKGGGADTQYF
TGTGCCAGCAGCTTCAAGGGCGGGGGAGCGGATACGCAGTATTTT
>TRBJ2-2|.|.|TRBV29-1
CSVETAKNTGELFF
TGCAGCGTTGAGACCGCAAAAAACACCGGGGAGCTGTTTTTT
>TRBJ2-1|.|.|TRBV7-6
CASSEGVRPHNEQFF
TGTGCCAGCAGCGAAGGGGTTCGGCCACACAATGAGCAGTTCTTC
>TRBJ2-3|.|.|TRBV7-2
CASSANRVPDTQYF
TGTGCCAGCAGCGCGAACAGGGTCCCAGATACGCAGTATTTT
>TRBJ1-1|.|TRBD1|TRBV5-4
CASTNRDRRNTEAFF
TGTGCCAGCACCAATAGGGACAGGAGGAACACTGAAGCTTTCTTT
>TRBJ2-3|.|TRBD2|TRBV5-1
CASSLEGGRGTDTQYF
TGCGCCAGCAGCTTGGAAGGCGGGAGGGGCACAGATACGCAGTATTTT
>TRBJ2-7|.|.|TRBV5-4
CASSHARGGEQYF
TGTGCCAGCAGTCACGCGAGGGGGGGCGAGCAGTACTTC
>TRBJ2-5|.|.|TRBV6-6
CASSSGTVVYF
TGTGCCAGCAGTTCCGGGACTGTTGTATACTTC
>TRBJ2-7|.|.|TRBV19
CASSMGRRYEQYF
TGTGCCAGTAGTATGGGCAGGCGCTACGAGCAGTACTTC
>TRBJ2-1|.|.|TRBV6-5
CAASSNEQFF
TGTGCCGCTAGTAGCAATGAGCAGTTCTTC
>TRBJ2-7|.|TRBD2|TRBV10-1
CASSEHPLGLAGPEGDEQYF
TGCGCCAGCAGTGAGCACCCCCTAGGACTAGCGGGACCGGAGGGGGACGAGCAGTACTTC
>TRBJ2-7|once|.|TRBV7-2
CASSVTSPYEQYF
TGTGCCAGCAGCGTTACTAGCCCCTACGAGCAGTACTTC
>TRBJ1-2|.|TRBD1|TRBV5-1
CASSLGQGAVGGYTF
TGCGCCAGCAGCTTGGGTCAGGGGGCCGTAGGTGGCTACACCTTC
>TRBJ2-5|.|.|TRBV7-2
CASSFGGLAAKTQYF
TGTGCCAGCAGCTTCGGCGGGCTAGCAGCGAAGACCCAGTACTTC
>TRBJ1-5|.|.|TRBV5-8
CASSNKAHSLSNQPQHF
TGTGCCAGCAGCAACAAGGCCCATTCTCTTAGCAATCAGCCCCAGCATTTT
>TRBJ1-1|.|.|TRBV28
CASSLRQAGMEAFF
TGTGCCAGCAGTTTAAGACAGGCTGGAATGGAAGCTTTCTTT
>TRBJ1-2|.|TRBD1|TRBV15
CATSNGGQGFRGYTF
TGTGCCACCAGCAATGGGGGACAGGGGTTCAGGGGCTACACCTTC
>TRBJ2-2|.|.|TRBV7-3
CASSLLKSTGELFF
TGTGCCAGCAGCTTACTCAAATCCACCGGGGAGCTGTTTTTT
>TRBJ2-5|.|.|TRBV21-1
CASSKGLGWETQYF
TGTGCCAGCAGCAAAGGGCTGGGCTGGGAGACCCAGTACTTC
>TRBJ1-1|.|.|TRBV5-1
CASGRQGNTEAFF
TGCGCCAGCGGGAGGCAGGGAAACACTGAAGCTTTCTTT
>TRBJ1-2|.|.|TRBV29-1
CSVEINYGYTF
TGCAGCGTTGAGATAAACTATGGCTACACCTTC
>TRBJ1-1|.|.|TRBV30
CAWRFSTNTEAFF
TGTGCCTGGAGATTTAGTACTAACACTGAAGCTTTCTTT
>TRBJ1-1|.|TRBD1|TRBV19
CASSSGQPRGTEAFF
TGTGCCAGTAGTTCGGGACAGCCGAGGGGGACTGAAGCTTTCTTT
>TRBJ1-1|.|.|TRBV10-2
CASSEVRNTEAFF
TGCGCCAGCAGTGAAGTCAGGAACACTGAAGCTTTCTTT
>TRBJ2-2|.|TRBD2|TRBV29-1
CSVVAGEGELFF
TGCAGCGTTGTAGCGGGAGAGGGGGAGCTGTTTTTT
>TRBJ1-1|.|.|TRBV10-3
CAIRTVHGDTEAFF
TGTGCCATCAGGACAGTTCATGGGGACACTGAAGCTTTCTTT
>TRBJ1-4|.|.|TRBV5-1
CASRVTVTNEKLFF
TGCGCCAGCAGGGTGACCGTAACTAATGAAAAACTGTTTTTT
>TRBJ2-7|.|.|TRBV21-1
CASSKPGSFTHEQYF
TGTGCCAGCAGCAAACCAGGGTCGTTCACCCACGAGCAGTACTTC
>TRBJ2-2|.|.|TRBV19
CASSIGPGIGRELFF
TGTGCCAGTAGTATAGGCCCGGGAATCGGGAGGGAGCTGTTTTTT
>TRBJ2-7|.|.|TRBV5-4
CASSQGYSHEQYF
TGTGCCAGCAGCCAAGGTTACAGCCACGAGCAGTACTTC
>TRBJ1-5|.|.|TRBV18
CASSPAGQREVQPQHF
TGTGCCAGCTCACCAGCCGGACAGAGGGAAGTGCAGCCCCAGCATTTT
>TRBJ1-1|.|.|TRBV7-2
CASSLVLNTEAFF
TGTGCCAGCAGCTTAGTTCTGAACACTGAAGCTTTCTTT
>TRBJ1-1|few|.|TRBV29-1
CSVGSGEGAFF
TGCAGCGTGGGGTCAGGGGAGGGAGCTTTCTTT
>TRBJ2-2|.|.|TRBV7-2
CASSNRQMNTGELFF
TGTGCCAGCAGCAACCGACAGATGAACACCGGGGAGCTGTTTTTT
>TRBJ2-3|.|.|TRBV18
CASSPSGYSTDTQYF
TGTGCCAGCTCACCAAGCGGGTATAGCACAGATACGCAGTATTTT
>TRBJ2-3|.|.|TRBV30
CAWRGPDPRRTDTQYF
TGTGCCTGGAGGGGCCCGGACCCCCGGCGGACAGATACGCAGTATTTT
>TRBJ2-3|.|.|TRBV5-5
CASSLFRAASTDTQYF
TGTGCCAGCAGCTTGTTCAGGGCCGCCAGCACAGATACGCAGTATTTT
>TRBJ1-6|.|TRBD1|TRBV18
CASSPRVAPTGIIAWSYNSPLHF
TGTGCCAGCTCACCACGTGTAGCCCCGACAGGGATTATTGCATGGTCCTATAATTCACCCCTCCACTTT
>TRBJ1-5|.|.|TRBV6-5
CATVQGFSSNQPQHF
TGTGCCACTGTACAGGGATTTTCCAGCAATCAGCCCCAGCATTTT
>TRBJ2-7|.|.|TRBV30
CAWSRGEYEQYF
TGTGCCTGGAGTAGGGGGGAGTACGAGCAGTACTTC
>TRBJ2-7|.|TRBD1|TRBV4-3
CASSLSGQGPYEQYF
TGCGCCAGCAGCCTCTCGGGACAGGGTCCCTACGAGCAGTACTTC
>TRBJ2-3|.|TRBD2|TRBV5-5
CASSLGLAGVVTDTQYF
TGTGCCAGCAGCTTGGGTCTAGCGGGAGTCGTGACAGATACGCAGTATTTT
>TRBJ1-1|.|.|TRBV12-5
CASSENTEAFF
TGTGCTAGTTCAGAGAACACTGAAGCTTTCTTT
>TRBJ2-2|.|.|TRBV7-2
CASSLGPRSANTGELFF
TGTGCCAGCAGCTTAGGGCCCAGAAGCGCGAACACCGGGGAGCTGTTTTTT
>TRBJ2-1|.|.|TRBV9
CASSFGLDGNEQFF
TGTGCCAGCAGCTTCGGACTCGATGGTAATGAGCAGTTCTTC
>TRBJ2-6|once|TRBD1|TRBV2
CASSGQGKGGANVLTF
TGTGCCAGCAGTGGACAGGGGAAAGGTGGGGCCAACGTCCTGACTTTC
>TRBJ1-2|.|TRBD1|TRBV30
CAWRTGGGGYTF
TGTGCCTGGCGGACAGGGGGAGGCGGCTACACCTTC
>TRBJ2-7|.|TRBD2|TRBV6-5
CASSSPTSGRANEQYF
TGTGCCAGCAGTTCGCCGACTAGCGGGAGGGCAAACGAGCAGTACTTC
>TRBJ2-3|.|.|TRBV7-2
CASRLTGTDTQYF
TGTGCCAGTAGACTAACCGGCACAGATACGCAGTATTTT
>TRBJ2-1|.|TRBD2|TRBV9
CASSVDLAGLNEQFF
TGTGCCAGCAGCGTAGATCTAGCGGGATTGAATGAGCAGTTCTTC
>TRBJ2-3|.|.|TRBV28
CASHPPGTDTQYF
TGTGCCAGCCACCCCCCTGGGACAGATACGCAGTATTTT
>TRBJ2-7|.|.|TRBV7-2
CASSLNIQGRHEQYF
TGTGCCAGCAGCTTAAATATCCAGGGGAGGCACGAGCAGTACTTC
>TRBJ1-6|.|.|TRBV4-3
CASSHRQGDSPLHF
TGCGCCAGCAGCCATCGGCAGGGCGATTCACCCCTCCACTTT
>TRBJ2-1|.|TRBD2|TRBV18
CASSPPGLAGGSSEQFF
TGTGCCAGCTCACCACCGGGACTAGCGGGAGGGTCAAGTGAGCAGTTCTTC
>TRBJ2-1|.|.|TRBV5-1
CASSLEGFYNEQFF
TGCGCCAGCAGCTTGGAGGGGTTCTACAATGAGCAGTTCTTC
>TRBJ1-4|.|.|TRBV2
CASSVVSTNEKLFF
TGTGCCAGCAGTGTGGTGTCAACTAATGAAAAACTGTTTTTT
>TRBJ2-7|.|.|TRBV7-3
CASSLPGPYEQYF
TGTGCCAGCAGCTTACCGGGCCCCTACGAGCAGTACTTC
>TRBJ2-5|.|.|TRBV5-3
CARSHRQKETQYF
TGTGCCAGAAGCCACCGACAGAAAGAGACCCAGTACTTC